The 28 T cell receptor beta chains given below trace back to one sample, sequenced in a study of cytomegalovirus exposure and HLA in healthy donors (dated by TCRdb to 2017 to 2019). The library was obtained by the immunoSEQ multiplex PCR assay. A mixture of 60 forward primers for TCR Vbeta segments and 13 reverse primers for TCR Jbeta segments was used in the multiplex PCR. TCRdb re-hosts the immuneACCESS table, in-frame sequences only. Its copies lack some clones; in the studies checked, an unresolved V gene accounts for under half of them, and the cause for the rest is not known. The sample table holds about 180,000 clones, of which 77% were seen once. The top ten clonotypes cover 1.4% of the sample. The material sequenced was PBMCs. The receptor set was obtained from a man younger than 30 in good health and CMV-seronegative.

The table lists this clone with a few counts. V and J are TRBV2 and TRBJ2-7; TRBD1 matches at 10 bases. The germline V gene encodes CDR1 SNHLY and CDR2 FYNNEI. V lost 5 bases, J lost 5 bases, and 9 bases stayed unmatched. This CDR3 contains 15 residues. The CDR3, as DNA: TGTGCCAGCAGTATCCGACAGGGGGCACTGAACGAGCAGTACTTC. Translated: CASSIRQGALNEQYF.

The sample holds a few counts of this clone. The chain links TRBV10-1 to TRBJ1-4, with TRBD1 identical over 9 bases. Germline trimming cut 0 bases from V and 8 bases from J; bases unmatched to any gene: 13. Germline assignment: CDR1 WNHNN and CDR2 SYGVQD (reference sequence). This CDR3 spans 18 amino acids. This CDR3 reads CASSESAQGARIEEKLFF. Here the CDR3 DNA reads TGCGCCAGCAGTGAGTCGGCACAGGGGGCGAGGATAGAGGAAAAACTGTTTTTT.

The CDR3 loop reads CASSPRGENTEAFF. Written as DNA, the CDR3 is TGTGCCAGCAGTCCCAGGGGGGAAAACACTGAAGCTTTCTTT. The chain employs TRBV6-5 and TRBJ1-1; TRBD1 matches 7 bases. CDR1 and CDR2 (germline): MNHEY, SVGAGI. The length of the CDR3 is 14 residues. Losses at the gene ends were 5 bases for V and 2 bases for J; bases not matched to a gene: 5.

The chain carries TRBV9 and TRBJ2-5; 9 bases line up with TRBD2. CDR1 SGDLS and CDR2 YYNGEE come from the germline V gene. The CDR3 runs to 15 residues. The junction had 5 bases not matched to a gene; V was cut back by 0 bases and J by 5 bases. The CDR3, as DNA: TGTGCCAGCAGCGTAGGAGCGGGGGGAGTTGAGACCCAGTACTTC. It specifies CASSVGAGGVETQYF.

This chain uses TRBV7-2 with TRBJ1-2; tentatively, D is TRBD1 (5 bases). Trimming took 1 base from V and 6 from J, leaving 12 bases between them. This CDR3 region has 14 residues. CDR1 is SGHTA and CDR2 is FQGNSA in the germline V gene. The CDR3: CASSLVPGTDGYTF. Written as DNA, the CDR3 is TGTGCCAGCAGCTTAGTACCAGGGACTGATGGCTACACCTTC.

The sample holds one count of this clone. The DNA for the CDR3 is TGTGCCATCAGCCTTAGCGGGGGGCAGTACGAGCAGTACTTC. Protein: CAISLSGGQYEQYF. The rearrangement joins TRBV10-3 to TRBJ2-7; 10 bases map to TRBD2. V lost 6 bases to trimming and J lost 4 bases; unmatched junction nucleotides: 6. The CDR3 is 14 residues long. Per germline, CDR1 ENHRY and CDR2 SYGVKD.

The CDR3 protein is CASSEFVTGGQETQYF. CDR3 in DNA: TGTGCCAGCAGTGAATTCGTGACAGGGGGCCAAGAGACCCAGTACTTC. The chain recombines TRBV2 with TRBJ2-5; the match to TRBD1 covers 9 bases. This CDR3 comprises 16 residues. J lost 1 base, V lost 2 bases, and 5 bases had no gene match. Germline assignment: CDR1 SNHLY and CDR2 FYNNEI. Full variable domain (missing parts from reference TRBV2 and TRBJ2-5): EPEVTQTPSHQVTQMGQEVILRCVPISNHLYFYWYRQILGQKVEFLVSFYNNEISEKSEIFDDQFSVERPDGSNFTLKIRSTKLEDSAMYFCASSEFVTGGQETQYFGPGTRLLVL.

The V and J genes are TRBV6-5 and TRBJ1-1; 9 bases agree with TRBD1. Trimming took 6 bases from V and 7 from J; bases not matched to a gene: 9. The CDR3 covers 14 residues. Germline values: CDR1 MNHEY, CDR2 SVGAGI. The CDR3 nucleotides are TGTGCCAGCAGCCCGGGACAGGGAATTAATGAAGCTTTCTTT. This sequence encodes CASSPGQGINEAFF.

The chain has TRBV9 and TRBJ1-1; weak D call: TRBD1 (6 bases). This CDR3 has 14 residues. Deletions cut 4 bases from V and 1 base from J, with 11 bases between. Germline CDR1 and CDR2: SGDLS and YYNGEE. The CDR3 loop is CASSPQGGNTEAFF. In DNA, the CDR3 is TGTGCCAGCAGCCCACAAGGGGGGAACACTGAAGCTTTCTTT.

V gene TRBV6-6 combines with J gene TRBJ2-7, with a tentative D call TRBD2 (6 bases). Germline V gene data show CDR1 as MNHNY and CDR2 as SVGAGI (reference sequence). V shed 0 bases and J shed 2 bases, with 14 bases lying between them. This CDR3 contains 16 residues. CDR3 region: CASSYSKSGYAYEQYF. The CDR3 DNA sequence: TGTGCCAGCAGTTACTCGAAGAGCGGGTATGCCTACGAGCAGTACTTC.

The V call is TRBV7-9, the J call TRBJ2-7, with D possibly being TRBD2 (7 bases). CDR1 and CDR2 (germline): SEHNR, FQNEAQ (reference sequence). Deletions cut 0 bases from V and 2 bases from J, with 14 bases between. The CDR3 runs to 16 residues. The CDR3 sequence: CASSLALGGPTYEQYF. The CDR3 DNA is TGTGCCAGCAGCTTAGCGCTGGGGGGGCCGACCTACGAGCAGTACTTC.

This chain connects TRBV6-1 to TRBJ1-1, with D perhaps matching TRBD1 (5 bases). Germline V gives CDR1 MNHNS, CDR2 SASEGT. The CDR3 runs 13 residues. V shed 4 bases and J shed 8 bases, with 14 bases lying between them. CDR3 in amino acids: CASSGRAPGEAFF. CDR3 nucleotides: TGTGCCAGCAGTGGCCGGGCCCCAGGGGAAGCTTTCTTT.

The genes are TRBV9 and TRBJ2-3; 7 positions match TRBD2. V dropped 0 bases and J dropped 0; count of bases not matched to a gene: 1. The CDR3 covers 15 residues. Germline CDR1 is SGDLS and CDR2 is YYNGEE. CDR3 in amino acids: CASSVAGGSTDTQYF. CDR3 coding DNA: TGTGCCAGCAGCGTAGCCGGGGGGAGCACAGATACGCAGTATTTT.

The chain has TRBV7-2 and TRBJ2-2; possible D gene TRBD2, 6 bases. The length of the CDR3 is 16 residues. The germline CDR1 and CDR2 sequences are SGHTA and FQGNSA. V was pared by 5 bases and J by 3 bases, with 16 bases between. The CDR3 nucleotides are TGTGCCAGCAGCCTTACGACTAGAAGGGACACCGGGGAGCTGTTTTTT. Translated: CASSLTTRRDTGELFF.

The rearrangement joins TRBV5-5 to TRBJ2-6, with TRBD1 matching 10 bases. V shed 8 bases, J shed 2 bases, and the junction held 7 bases outside the gene matches. This CDR3 region has 16 residues. The V gene's germline CDR1 is SGHKS and CDR2 YYEKEE (reference sequence). The CDR3 DNA reads as TGTGCCAGTCAGACAGGGGGCCCCACTGGGGCCAACGTCCTGACTTTC. Translated, it gives CASQTGGPTGANVLTF.

V gene TRBV2 combines with J gene TRBJ2-2, with 7 bases aligning to TRBD1. Germline loops: CDR1 SNHLY, CDR2 FYNNEI. Trimming at V came to 11 bases and at J to 1 base, leaving 10 bases not matched to a gene. The CDR3 has 15 residues. CDR3 DNA: TGTGCCGGGGGCCGGGACAGCTTGAACACCGGGGAGCTGTTTTTT. Translated, it gives CAGGRDSLNTGELFF.

The CDR3 loop is CASSQEGGLAAFTGELFF. DNA of the CDR3: TGCGCCAGCAGCCAAGAAGGTGGGCTAGCGGCTTTCACCGGGGAGCTGTTTTTT. The chain carries TRBV4-3 and TRBJ2-2, with 7 bases lining up with TRBD2. There are 18 residues in the CDR3. Per germline, CDR1 LGHNA and CDR2 YSLEER. V lost 0 bases to trimming and J lost 4 bases; unmatched junction nucleotides: 11.

The chain joins TRBV7-3 to TRBJ2-6; 7 bases match TRBD2. The CDR3 is 17 amino acids. The germline gives CDR1 SGHTA, CDR2 FQGTGA. J was trimmed by 1 base and V by 3 bases; bases with no gene match: 6. As DNA, the CDR3 is TGTGCCAGCAGCTTCCGGGGAGGGGTTTCTGGGGCCAACGTCCTGACTTTC. This sequence encodes CASSFRGGVSGANVLTF.

This clone has more than one count but fewer than ten. This chain links TRBV28 with TRBJ2-3; 9 bases fit TRBD2. Trimming took 6 bases from V and 2 from J; bases not matched to a gene: 3. The CDR3 is made up of 14 amino acids. Germline-derived CDR1 and CDR2 are MDHEN and SYDVKM. The CDR3 DNA is TGTGCCAGCAGGGCGGGGGGGCTCACAGATACGCAGTATTTT. It specifies CASRAGGLTDTQYF.

The chain recombines TRBV27 with TRBJ2-7, with TRBD1 as a possible D gene (6 bases). The CDR3 totals 15 residues. Trimming removed 5 bases from V and 8 bases from J, with 22 bases in between. CDR1 is MNHEY and CDR2 is SMNVEV in the germline V gene (reference sequence). CDR3 coding DNA: TGTGCCAGCAGTGGCTTAGGGGAGAGGGGGTGGAAGCAGTACTTC. This encodes CASSGLGERGWKQYF.

The J gene is TRBJ2-2, the V gene TRBV19; D ambiguous. This CDR3 is built from 13 residues. The V and J ends lost 2 bases and 5 bases respectively, with 6 bases between them. The germline CDR1 and CDR2 sequences are LNHDA and SQIVND (reference sequence). The DNA of the CDR3 is TGTGCCAGTAGTATACGGGTTACCGGGGAGCTGTTTTTT. This gives the protein CASSIRVTGELFF.

To note about this clone: The sample holds other DNA sequences that translate to the same CDR3. The rearrangement joins TRBV25-1 to TRBJ2-1; a possible D gene is TRBD2 (5 bases). The CDR3 is 14 amino acids. Trimming pared 3 bases from V and 5 bases from J, leaving 11 bases between. The germline gives CDR1 MGHDK, CDR2 SYGVNS. The CDR3 loop reads CASSDLAGDNEQFF. Here the CDR3 DNA reads TGTGCCAGCAGTGACCTAGCAGGTGACAATGAGCAGTTCTTC.

The chain is built from TRBV5-8 and TRBJ1-4; a weak D match, TRBD1 (6 bases). The V gene lost 4 bases and the J gene lost 3 bases, with 7 bases spanning the gap. The CDR3 has 13 amino acids. Germline CDR1 SGHTS, CDR2 YDEGEE. CDR3: CASSRQANEKLFF. CDR3 DNA sequence: TGTGCCAGCAGCAGACAGGCTAATGAAAAACTGTTTTTT.

The chain joins TRBV30 to TRBJ2-1; 11 bases map to TRBD2. The junction had 20 bases not matched to a gene; V was cut back by 0 bases and J by 7 bases. Germline V CDR1 and CDR2: GTSNPN, SVGIG (reference sequence). The length of the CDR3 is 20 residues. The CDR3 loop is CAWSVSAQLGSGRAGNEQFF. The CDR3 nucleotides read TGTGCCTGGAGTGTCTCAGCCCAGTTGGGTAGCGGGAGGGCCGGGAATGAGCAGTTCTTC.

On this clone: One junction end does not reproduce the germline sequence, and a read error may be involved. The V and J genes are TRBV7-7 and TRBJ2-2; weak D call: TRBD1 (6 bases). CDR1 and CDR2 (germline): SSHAT, FNYEAQ (reference sequence). This CDR3 is built from 14 residues. This CDR3 reads CASSLGAQTGELFF. In DNA, the CDR3 is TGTGCTAGCAGCTTGGGGGCACAGACCGGGGAGCTGTTTTTT.

The chain combines TRBV6-1 with TRBJ2-5, with a possible D match to TRBD2 (6 bases). The CDR3 spans 13 residues. Between the trimmed V and J ends, which lost 8 bases and 5 bases, there was a span of 15 bases. The germline V gene encodes CDR1 MNHNS and CDR2 SASEGT. Here the CDR3 reads CASCRAGIETQYF. Here the CDR3 DNA reads TGTGCCAGCTGCCGGGCGGGGATTGAGACCCAGTACTTC.

The J gene is TRBJ2-7, the V gene TRBV27; perhaps TRBD1 as D (6 bases). The CDR3 sequence is 15 residues long. The germline V gene has CDR1 MNHEY and CDR2 SMNVEV (reference sequence). Trimming took 0 bases from V and 3 from J, leaving 12 bases between them. The CDR3 DNA reads as TGTGCCAGCAGTTTATCCAGTCGAGGGGGCTACGAGCAGTACTTC. Amino acids: CASSLSSRGGYEQYF.

The gene calls are TRBV9 and TRBJ2-2; D is perhaps TRBD1 (5 bases). CDR3 length equals 17 residues. V was clipped by 0 bases and J by 0 bases, with 12 bases between them. Germline V CDR1 and CDR2: SGDLS, YYNGEE. CDR3 sequence: CASSVATGRANTGELFF. The CDR3 nucleotides read TGTGCCAGCAGCGTAGCTACCGGCAGGGCGAACACCGGGGAGCTGTTTTTT.